This record concerns one T cell receptor (beta chain) sequence. Its antigen is still unknown. TCRdb re-called the 5' RACE reads through MiXCR, storing one row per CDR3 protein. The repertoire holds 150,000 to 200,000 distinct CDR3 sequences, around 20% seen once, with roughly 3.9% in the top ten. These data originate in a study of T-cell memory formation after mild COVID-19. Study results and limitations: Within pre-infection memory, some responding clones were found, suggesting cross-reactive memory joined.

The CDR3 is 15 amino acids. CDR1 and CDR2 from the germline V gene are SGHDT and YYEEEE. V trimming: 4 bases; J trimming: 3 bases; junction bases outside the gene matches: 7. The gene calls are TRBV5-6 and TRBJ2-1; TRBD2 matches at 7 bases. This TCR was recovered from a man aged 18 to 29 who had mild COVID-19 (a few samples of this study predate the infection). Cell type and time point are not known. The sample was PBMCs or a T cell subset sorted from them (not recorded which). This CDR3 reads CASSPKSGDYNEQFF. In DNA form, the CDR3 reads TGTGCCAGCAGCCCTAAAAGCGGGGACTACAATGAGCAGTTCTTC.